This passage covers 27 T cell receptor beta chains from one sample sequenced in a study of T cell responses to AZD1222 COVID-19 vaccine. Sequencing was performed with immunoSEQ multiplex PCR; in TCRdb, only in-frame clones are kept and a portion is missing. The sample lists roughly 120,000 clones; approximately 83% were seen once. The input for sequencing was peripheral blood, taken on day 0 of AZD1222 vaccination. These TCRs come from an adult in good health.

This clone was seen only a few times. CDR3 sequence reads: CASSGGWGIGTEAFF. DNA of the CDR3: TGCGCCAGCAGTGGGGGTTGGGGTATAGGCACTGAAGCTTTCTTT. The chain joins TRBV10-2 to TRBJ1-1; D gene ambiguous. The CDR3 is made up of 15 amino acids. CDR1 and CDR2 from the germline V gene are WSHSY and SAAADI. Trimming pared 4 bases from V and 4 bases from J, leaving 16 bases between.

This chain joins TRBV30 and TRBJ1-4; D is uncertain. The V and J ends lost 1 base and 1 base respectively, with 7 bases between them. CDR1 and CDR2 (germline): GTSNPN, SVGIG (reference sequence). This CDR3 region has 14 residues. The CDR3 loop is CAWSGHRTNEKLFF. The DNA for the CDR3 is TGTGCCTGGAGTGGACACAGAACTAATGAAAAACTGTTTTTT.

CDR3 coding DNA: TGTGCCAGTAGTATGTCGGGAGGCAATCAGCCCCAGCATTTT. Translating it yields CASSMSGGNQPQHF. The gene calls are TRBV19 and TRBJ1-5; D gene uncertain. V gave up 3 bases and J gave up 2 bases, with 8 bases separating them. In germline, CDR1 is LNHDA, CDR2 SQIVND (reference sequence). The CDR3 is made up of 14 amino acids.

This sequence joins TRBV28 and TRBJ2-7; no clear D. The CDR3 is 12 residues long. Germline V lookup: CDR1 MDHEN, CDR2 SYDVKM. V was pared by 6 bases and J by 3 bases, with 9 bases between. This CDR3 is CASRPWGYEQYF. For the CDR3, the DNA is TGTGCCAGCAGGCCTTGGGGCTACGAGCAGTACTTC.

The chain uses TRBV2 and TRBJ1-5; 7 bases agree with TRBD1. The germline V gene has CDR1 SNHLY and CDR2 FYNNEI. Unmatched junction bases numbered 4, after V lost 2 bases and J lost 0 bases. This CDR3 contains 16 residues. The CDR3 bases are TGTGCCAGCAGTGAAAAGGGACAGCATAGCAATCAGCCCCAGCATTTT. It codes for CASSEKGQHSNQPQHF.

The chain recombines TRBV4-1 with TRBJ1-1, with 8 nucleotides matching TRBD1. Germline V gives CDR1 MGHRA, CDR2 YSYEKL. The V and J ends lost 3 bases and 2 bases, in that order; junction bases with no gene match: 2. The CDR3 is 14 amino acids. The CDR3 spells CASSQTGVNTEAFF. The DNA of the CDR3 is TGCGCCAGCAGCCAGACAGGGGTCAACACTGAAGCTTTCTTT.

The chain has TRBV4-1 and TRBJ1-2, with D maybe TRBD1 (6 bases). Deletions cut 0 bases from V and 5 bases from J, with 13 bases between. CDR3 length: 15 residues. The germline gives CDR1 MGHRA, CDR2 YSYEKL. In DNA, the CDR3 is TGCGCCAGCAGCCAAGATATGACAGGCTCGTATGGCTACACCTTC. Its protein is CASSQDMTGSYGYTF.

V and J are TRBV25-1 and TRBJ2-2; 7 nucleotides match TRBD2. Germline CDR1 reads MGHDK; CDR2 reads SYGVNS. This CDR3 is 15 amino acids long. Trimming cost V 10 bases and J 5 bases; bases outside gene matches: 13. CDR3 DNA sequence: TGTGCCACCCACCCCAAGGGAGGGTGGACCGGGGAGCTGTTTTTT. Encoded protein: CATHPKGGWTGELFF.

The rearrangement uses TRBV3-1 (or the pseudogene TRBV3-2) and TRBJ1-1; TRBD1 aligns across 9 bases. Germline V gene sequence: CDR1 LGHDT, CDR2 YNNKEL (reference sequence). The ends lost 6 bases at V and 10 bases at J; junction bases unmatched: 3. The CDR3 contains 11 residues. The CDR3 here is CASRTGGLAFF. Written as DNA, the CDR3 is TGTGCCAGCAGGACAGGGGGTTTAGCTTTCTTT.

The gene calls are TRBV6-5 and TRBJ2-3; no clear D gene. Germline V gene lookup returns CDR1 MNHEY and CDR2 SVGAGI. Trimming removed 2 bases at V and 2 bases at J, with 11 bases between. The CDR3 is 15 residues long. The CDR3 reads CASSYIGRPTDTQYF. CDR3 coding DNA: TGTGCCAGCAGTTACATAGGGCGGCCCACAGATACGCAGTATTTT.

V is TRBV19 and J is TRBJ2-7; 7 bases line up with TRBD1. Germline V gene sequence: CDR1 LNHDA, CDR2 SQIVND (reference sequence). This CDR3 region has 17 residues. V lost 0 bases to trimming and J lost 2 bases; unmatched junction nucleotides: 10. The CDR3 DNA follows: TGTGCCAGTAGTATAGACGGGACAGCAAAATTGACCTACGAGCAGTACTTC. Translating gives CASSIDGTAKLTYEQYF.

This chain uses TRBV11-3 with TRBJ2-7; D is uncertain. V lost 5 bases and J lost 0, with 11 bases in between. Germline CDR1 is SGHNT and CDR2 is YENEEA. The CDR3 runs 14 residues. CDR3 sequence reads: CASSTRAPSYEQYF. In DNA, the CDR3 is TGTGCCAGCAGCACCCGGGCCCCCTCCTACGAGCAGTACTTC.

V and J are TRBV19 and TRBJ2-1; no definite D call. Germline V lookup: CDR1 LNHDA, CDR2 SQIVND (reference sequence). CDR3 length: 14 amino acids. Trimming removed 1 base at V and 3 bases at J, with 7 bases between. The CDR3: CASSIGRNYNEQFF. For the CDR3, the DNA is TGTGCCAGTAGTATAGGCCGGAACTACAATGAGCAGTTCTTC.

The chain has TRBV29-1 and TRBJ1-3; D ambiguous. Germline-derived CDR1 and CDR2 are SQVTM and ANQGSEA. The CDR3 sequence is 14 residues long. CDR3 sequence: CTAHGDYSGNTIYF. CDR3 in DNA: TGCACCGCCCACGGCGACTACTCTGGAAACACCATATATTTT.

This chain's CDR3 is CASDSTGEARQPQHF. CDR3 DNA sequence: TGTGCCAGCGATAGCACAGGGGAGGCAAGACAGCCCCAGCATTTT. V usage is TRBV7-9 and J usage is TRBJ1-5, with 7 bases fitting TRBD1. Germline values: CDR1 SEHNR, CDR2 FQNEAQ (reference sequence). This CDR3 is 15 amino acids long. With V trimmed by 8 bases and J by 7 bases, 14 bases remained unmatched.

This chain connects TRBV18 to TRBJ2-1; TRBD2 might be the D (5 bases). The V end was cut by 1 base, the J end by 7 bases, with 11 bases between. Germline V gene lookup returns CDR1 KGHSH and CDR2 LQKENI. This CDR3 region has 14 residues. CDR3 bases: TGTGCCAGCTCACCACGGACGGGAATAAATGAGCAGTTCTTC. Encoded protein: CASSPRTGINEQFF.

The gene calls are TRBV6-5 and TRBJ2-7; D could derive from TRBD1 or TRBD2 (5 bases each). The germline V gene encodes CDR1 MNHEY and CDR2 SVGAGI. V was pared by 6 bases and J by 7 bases, with 19 bases between. The CDR3 is 14 residues long. Here the CDR3 reads CASSRGGSVLEQYF. CDR3 nucleotides: TGTGCCAGCAGCCGGGGCGGGTCGGTCCTGGAGCAGTACTTC.

The chain recombines TRBV4-3 with TRBJ1-6; D call uncertain. From germline, CDR1 is LGHNA and CDR2 YSLEER. The CDR3 consists of 14 residues. Trimming cost V 0 bases and J 7 bases, with 7 bases left between them. Written as DNA, the CDR3 is TGCGCCAGCAGCCAAGATCGCCAGAATTCACCCCTCCACTTT. The encoded protein is CASSQDRQNSPLHF.

This chain connects TRBV5-1 to TRBJ2-2; 8 positions agree with TRBD1. Germline V lookup: CDR1 SGHRS, CDR2 YFSETQ. The J segment lost 3 bases and the V segment lost 8 bases, leaving 6 bases of the junction unmatched. The CDR3 is 14 residues long. CDR3 nucleotide sequence: TGCGCCAGTTCGACAGGGGAGGACACCGGGGAGCTGTTTTTT. Translating gives CASSTGEDTGELFF.

The chain uses TRBV18 and TRBJ2-1, with D maybe TRBD2 (7 bases). This CDR3 spans 16 amino acids. Trimming removed 1 base at V and 9 bases at J, with 19 bases between. CDR1 is KGHSH and CDR2 is LQKENI in the germline V gene. Here the CDR3 reads CASSPLDLGGGGEQFF. The DNA for the CDR3 is TGTGCCAGCTCACCACTCGACCTAGGCGGGGGCGGTGAGCAGTTCTTC.

Only a few counts were recorded for this clone. J is TRBJ1-1 and V is TRBV10-2, with D hard to call. The CDR3 consists of 11 residues. The germline V gene encodes CDR1 WSHSY and CDR2 SAAADI. The V and J ends lost 7 bases and 7 bases respectively, with 10 bases between them. CDR3 protein: CASTGNGEAFF. The CDR3 nucleotides read TGCGCCAGCACAGGCAACGGTGAAGCTTTCTTT.

The chain joins TRBV6-1 to TRBJ2-4; D call uncertain. Trimming shortened V by 2 bases and J by 0 bases, and 5 bases separated the two germline ends. There are 14 residues in the CDR3. CDR1 and CDR2 (germline): MNHNS, SASEGT. The CDR3 here is CASSEQIAKNIQYF. The CDR3, as DNA: TGTGCCAGCAGTGAACAGATAGCCAAAAACATTCAGTACTTC.

As to this clone: Other DNA sequences from this sample encode an identical CDR3 as well. The V gene is TRBV18, the J gene TRBJ1-6, with D perhaps matching TRBD1 (6 bases). With 4 bases removed from V and 6 bases from J, the gap between germline ends came to 10 bases. Germline CDR1 KGHSH, CDR2 LQKENI. The CDR3 contains 14 residues. CDR3 coding DNA: TGTGCCAGCTCACTGGACAGAAGTAATTCACCCCTCCACTTT. Its protein product is CASSLDRSNSPLHF.

This chain uses TRBV5-6 with TRBJ2-3; 10 bases align to TRBD1. Germline trimming cut 2 bases from V and 8 bases from J; bases unmatched to any gene: 11. CDR1 and CDR2 (germline): SGHDT, YYEEEE. The CDR3 loop spans 16 amino acids. CDR3 DNA: TGTGCCAGCAGCTTAAAAGGGACAGGGGCATGGGGTACGCAGTATTTT. It is translated as CASSLKGTGAWGTQYF.

The chain uses TRBV3-1 (or the pseudogene TRBV3-2) and TRBJ1-2, with D possibly matching TRBD1 (5 bases). The CDR3 length is 16 residues. From germline, CDR1 is LGHDT and CDR2 YNNKEL (reference sequence). V lost 2 bases and J lost 3, with 16 bases in between. For the CDR3, the DNA is TGTGCCAGCAGCCAATTTAGGGGTAGGGCCCACTATGGCTACACCTTC. This sequence encodes CASSQFRGRAHYGYTF.

The chain employs TRBV7-3 and TRBJ2-3; tentatively, D is TRBD1 (6 bases). Germline V gene sequence: CDR1 SGHTA, CDR2 FQGTGA. This CDR3 has 16 amino acids. Between the trimmed V and J ends, which lost 5 bases and 2 bases, there was a span of 17 bases. The CDR3: CASSQASGVATDTQYF. The CDR3 region has the DNA TGTGCCAGCAGCCAAGCCTCAGGGGTGGCCACAGATACGCAGTATTTT.

The rearrangement links TRBV7-3 to TRBJ2-7; 8 bases agree with TRBD2. The germline V gene encodes CDR1 SGHTA and CDR2 FQGTGA. The CDR3 covers 17 residues. The J segment lost 1 base and the V segment lost 2 bases, leaving 10 bases of the junction unmatched. CDR3 nucleotides: TGTGCCAGCAGCTTAGTGGCGGGAGGCCTGCGGTCCTACGAGCAGTACTTC. Its protein is CASSLVAGGLRSYEQYF.